These 13 T cell receptor beta chains were all obtained from the same sample, sequenced in a study of T cells after posttransplantation cyclophosphamide. The table came from immunoSEQ multiplex PCR; TCRdb's copy has only in-frame clones and leaves some out. Singletons are absent from the sample, which has around 35,000 clones. The sample was PBMCs. These receptors were obtained from a woman between 50 and 59 years old in good health and a related stem cell transplant donor.

J is TRBJ2-5 and V is TRBV4-3, with a tentative D call TRBD1 (5 bases). The J call may be mistaken, given a closer DNA end match to TRBJ2-7. This CDR3 comprises 14 residues. The germline V gene encodes CDR1 LGHNA and CDR2 YSLEER. This chain's CDR3 is CASSYSPTVYEQYF. DNA for the CDR3: TGCGCCAGCAGCTACTCTCCGACAGTTTACGAGCAGTACTTC.

This clone was seen ten or more times. The V gene is TRBV2, the J gene TRBJ1-5; D gene uncertain. Germline lookup yields CDR1 SNHLY and CDR2 FYNNEI. The CDR3 loop spans 15 amino acids. V dropped 3 bases and J dropped 2 bases, with 11 bases sitting between them. This CDR3 is CASSESGGGNQPQHF. The CDR3 DNA is TGTGCCAGCAGTGAGTCAGGAGGAGGCAATCAGCCCCAGCATTTT.

This clone was seen ten or more times. The chain has TRBV6-2 or TRBV6-3 and TRBJ1-5, with a tentative D call TRBD1 (5 bases). This CDR3 has 15 residues. Germline V gene data show CDR1 as MNHEY and CDR2 as SVGEGT. Trimming took off 2 bases at V and 1 base at J, with 9 bases between the two ends. This CDR3 reads CASSYVGQSNQPQHF. The CDR3 nucleotides are TGTGCCAGCAGTTACGTGGGGCAGAGCAATCAGCCCCAGCATTTT.

This clone has at least ten counts. CDR3 loop: CAWSLRANEKLFF. The CDR3 DNA reads TGTGCCTGGAGTCTCCGGGCTAATGAAAAACTGTTTTTT. This rearrangement joins TRBV30 to TRBJ1-4; D is undetermined. V was clipped by 2 bases and J by 3 bases, with 7 bases between them. The CDR3 is 13 amino acids. Germline V gene data show CDR1 as GTSNPN and CDR2 as SVGIG (reference sequence).

This clone has more than one count but fewer than ten. This sequence joins TRBV18 and TRBJ1-2; possibly TRBD1 for D (5 bases). V was cut by 5 bases and J by 2 bases, with 12 bases left in between. CDR3 size: 14 residues. The germline gives CDR1 KGHSH, CDR2 LQKENI. The CDR3: CASSERGANYGYTF. CDR3 sequence (DNA): TGTGCCAGCTCAGAAAGGGGTGCCAACTATGGCTACACCTTC.

This clone was counted many times. J is TRBJ2-1 and V is TRBV5-1; 11 nucleotides match TRBD2. Germline lookup yields CDR1 SGHRS and CDR2 YFSETQ. The length of the CDR3 is 15 residues. V lost 5 bases and J lost 8; bases outside the gene matches: 9. The CDR3 nucleotides are TGCGCCAGCAGTCCAACTAGCGGGAGTAGGTATGAGCAGTTCTTC. Its translation is CASSPTSGSRYEQFF.

This clone was seen many times. V usage is TRBV5-1 and J usage is TRBJ2-2; D perhaps matches TRBD2 (7 bases). The length of the CDR3 is 15 residues. The V gene lost 2 bases and the J gene lost 6 bases, with 14 bases spanning the gap. Germline values: CDR1 SGHRS, CDR2 YFSETQ. The CDR3 coding sequence is TGCGCCAGCAGCTTACGGGGGGCGAGCTCCGGGGAGCTGTTTTTT. As protein: CASSLRGASSGELFF. Full variable domain (outside the CDR3, taken from reference TRBV5-1 and TRBJ2-2): KAGVTQTPRYLIKTRGQQVTLSCSPISGHRSVSWYQQTPGQGLQFLFEYFSETQRNKGNFPGRFSGRQFSNSRSEMNVSTLELGDSALYLCASSLRGASSGELFFGEGSRLTVL.

By sample fraction, this clone is large. J is TRBJ2-7 and V is TRBV6-1, with 8 bases that match TRBD2. Unmatched junction bases numbered 13, after V lost 6 bases and J lost 6 bases. The CDR3 spans 15 residues. CDR1 and CDR2 from the germline V gene are MNHNS and SASEGT. Here the CDR3 DNA reads TGTGCCAGCAGAACAGGGCTGGCGGGAGGTAGCGAGCAGTACTTC. Translating gives CASRTGLAGGSEQYF.

In its sample, this clone was seen a few times. The J gene is TRBJ1-2, the V gene TRBV29-1, with TRBD1 matching over 8 bases. CDR1 is SQVTM and CDR2 is ANQGSEA in the germline V gene. CDR3 size: 13 residues. J lost 7 bases, V lost 3 bases, and 7 bases had no gene match. In DNA form, the CDR3 reads TGCAGCGTTGATAGAGACAGGGGTGCTGGCTACACCTTC. Its protein is CSVDRDRGAGYTF.

This clone has at least ten counts. The CDR3 coding sequence is TGTGCCTGTGCCGCAGGGAATTATGGCAATCAGCCCCAGCATTTT. Translation: CACAAGNYGNQPQHF. The chain has TRBV19 and TRBJ1-5; weak D call: TRBD1 (5 bases). The CDR3 is 15 residues long. Deletions cut 11 bases from V and 2 bases from J, with 19 bases between. The germline gives CDR1 LNHDA, CDR2 SQIVND (reference sequence).

The J gene is TRBJ1-2, the V gene TRBV6-6; TRBD1 is a possible D gene (6 bases). This CDR3 has 14 amino acids. Germline CDR1 reads MNHNY; CDR2 reads SVGAGI (reference sequence). The germline V and J ends were trimmed by 8 bases and 7 bases, with 20 bases remaining between them. The CDR3 region has the DNA TGTGCCAGCGACGTTGTCAGGGGAGGAGGTGGCTACACCTTC. This translates into CASDVVRGGGGYTF.

This clone was observed at least ten times. J is TRBJ1-3 and V is TRBV5-4, with a tentative D call TRBD1 (5 bases). The germline V gene encodes CDR1 SGHNT and CDR2 YYREEE (reference sequence). The CDR3 contains 13 residues. V was clipped by 4 bases and J by 2 bases, with 7 bases between them. CDR3 sequence reads: CASSPGAGNTIYF. CDR3 coding DNA: TGTGCCAGCAGCCCGGGGGCTGGAAACACCATATATTTT.

This clone was recorded at least ten times. The chain uses TRBV30 and TRBJ1-3; tentative D call: TRBD1 (5 bases). Germline CDR1 is GTSNPN and CDR2 is SVGIG (reference sequence). V lost 0 bases, J lost 3 bases, and 18 bases lay in between. CDR3 length: 17 amino acids. CDR3 DNA: TGTGCCTGGAGTGTACGACAGTCGACGGGAGATGGAAACACCATATATTTT. Translating it yields CAWSVRQSTGDGNTIYF.